This T cell receptor (beta chain) was sequenced in a study of cytomegalovirus exposure and HLA in healthy donors. Study-wide points: Usually a TCR sequence was rare, but some public TCRs were found in many donors. Over 15,000 TCR beta sequences were associated with HLA alleles at 0.05 false discovery rate in a later analysis.

Comments on this clone: Antigen: not known.

With V trimmed by 6 bases and J by 9 bases, 5 bases remained unmatched. Germline V gene sequence: CDR1 MNHEY, CDR2 SVGAGI. The CDR3 consists of 12 residues. The PCR ran on 60 Vbeta and 13 Jbeta primers. Clones were read by immunoSEQ multiplex PCR, and TCRdb kept only the in-frame ones, dropping some. The data show under 200,000 clones, roughly 84% seen once. The receptor was isolated from a man in his forties or fifties in good health and CMV-seropositive. Sample: PBMCs. J is TRBJ1-1 and V is TRBV6-5; 9 bases match TRBD1. This CDR3 is CASSRGQGKAFF. The CDR3 DNA reads TGTGCCAGCAGCCGGGGACAGGGAAAAGCTTTCTTT.